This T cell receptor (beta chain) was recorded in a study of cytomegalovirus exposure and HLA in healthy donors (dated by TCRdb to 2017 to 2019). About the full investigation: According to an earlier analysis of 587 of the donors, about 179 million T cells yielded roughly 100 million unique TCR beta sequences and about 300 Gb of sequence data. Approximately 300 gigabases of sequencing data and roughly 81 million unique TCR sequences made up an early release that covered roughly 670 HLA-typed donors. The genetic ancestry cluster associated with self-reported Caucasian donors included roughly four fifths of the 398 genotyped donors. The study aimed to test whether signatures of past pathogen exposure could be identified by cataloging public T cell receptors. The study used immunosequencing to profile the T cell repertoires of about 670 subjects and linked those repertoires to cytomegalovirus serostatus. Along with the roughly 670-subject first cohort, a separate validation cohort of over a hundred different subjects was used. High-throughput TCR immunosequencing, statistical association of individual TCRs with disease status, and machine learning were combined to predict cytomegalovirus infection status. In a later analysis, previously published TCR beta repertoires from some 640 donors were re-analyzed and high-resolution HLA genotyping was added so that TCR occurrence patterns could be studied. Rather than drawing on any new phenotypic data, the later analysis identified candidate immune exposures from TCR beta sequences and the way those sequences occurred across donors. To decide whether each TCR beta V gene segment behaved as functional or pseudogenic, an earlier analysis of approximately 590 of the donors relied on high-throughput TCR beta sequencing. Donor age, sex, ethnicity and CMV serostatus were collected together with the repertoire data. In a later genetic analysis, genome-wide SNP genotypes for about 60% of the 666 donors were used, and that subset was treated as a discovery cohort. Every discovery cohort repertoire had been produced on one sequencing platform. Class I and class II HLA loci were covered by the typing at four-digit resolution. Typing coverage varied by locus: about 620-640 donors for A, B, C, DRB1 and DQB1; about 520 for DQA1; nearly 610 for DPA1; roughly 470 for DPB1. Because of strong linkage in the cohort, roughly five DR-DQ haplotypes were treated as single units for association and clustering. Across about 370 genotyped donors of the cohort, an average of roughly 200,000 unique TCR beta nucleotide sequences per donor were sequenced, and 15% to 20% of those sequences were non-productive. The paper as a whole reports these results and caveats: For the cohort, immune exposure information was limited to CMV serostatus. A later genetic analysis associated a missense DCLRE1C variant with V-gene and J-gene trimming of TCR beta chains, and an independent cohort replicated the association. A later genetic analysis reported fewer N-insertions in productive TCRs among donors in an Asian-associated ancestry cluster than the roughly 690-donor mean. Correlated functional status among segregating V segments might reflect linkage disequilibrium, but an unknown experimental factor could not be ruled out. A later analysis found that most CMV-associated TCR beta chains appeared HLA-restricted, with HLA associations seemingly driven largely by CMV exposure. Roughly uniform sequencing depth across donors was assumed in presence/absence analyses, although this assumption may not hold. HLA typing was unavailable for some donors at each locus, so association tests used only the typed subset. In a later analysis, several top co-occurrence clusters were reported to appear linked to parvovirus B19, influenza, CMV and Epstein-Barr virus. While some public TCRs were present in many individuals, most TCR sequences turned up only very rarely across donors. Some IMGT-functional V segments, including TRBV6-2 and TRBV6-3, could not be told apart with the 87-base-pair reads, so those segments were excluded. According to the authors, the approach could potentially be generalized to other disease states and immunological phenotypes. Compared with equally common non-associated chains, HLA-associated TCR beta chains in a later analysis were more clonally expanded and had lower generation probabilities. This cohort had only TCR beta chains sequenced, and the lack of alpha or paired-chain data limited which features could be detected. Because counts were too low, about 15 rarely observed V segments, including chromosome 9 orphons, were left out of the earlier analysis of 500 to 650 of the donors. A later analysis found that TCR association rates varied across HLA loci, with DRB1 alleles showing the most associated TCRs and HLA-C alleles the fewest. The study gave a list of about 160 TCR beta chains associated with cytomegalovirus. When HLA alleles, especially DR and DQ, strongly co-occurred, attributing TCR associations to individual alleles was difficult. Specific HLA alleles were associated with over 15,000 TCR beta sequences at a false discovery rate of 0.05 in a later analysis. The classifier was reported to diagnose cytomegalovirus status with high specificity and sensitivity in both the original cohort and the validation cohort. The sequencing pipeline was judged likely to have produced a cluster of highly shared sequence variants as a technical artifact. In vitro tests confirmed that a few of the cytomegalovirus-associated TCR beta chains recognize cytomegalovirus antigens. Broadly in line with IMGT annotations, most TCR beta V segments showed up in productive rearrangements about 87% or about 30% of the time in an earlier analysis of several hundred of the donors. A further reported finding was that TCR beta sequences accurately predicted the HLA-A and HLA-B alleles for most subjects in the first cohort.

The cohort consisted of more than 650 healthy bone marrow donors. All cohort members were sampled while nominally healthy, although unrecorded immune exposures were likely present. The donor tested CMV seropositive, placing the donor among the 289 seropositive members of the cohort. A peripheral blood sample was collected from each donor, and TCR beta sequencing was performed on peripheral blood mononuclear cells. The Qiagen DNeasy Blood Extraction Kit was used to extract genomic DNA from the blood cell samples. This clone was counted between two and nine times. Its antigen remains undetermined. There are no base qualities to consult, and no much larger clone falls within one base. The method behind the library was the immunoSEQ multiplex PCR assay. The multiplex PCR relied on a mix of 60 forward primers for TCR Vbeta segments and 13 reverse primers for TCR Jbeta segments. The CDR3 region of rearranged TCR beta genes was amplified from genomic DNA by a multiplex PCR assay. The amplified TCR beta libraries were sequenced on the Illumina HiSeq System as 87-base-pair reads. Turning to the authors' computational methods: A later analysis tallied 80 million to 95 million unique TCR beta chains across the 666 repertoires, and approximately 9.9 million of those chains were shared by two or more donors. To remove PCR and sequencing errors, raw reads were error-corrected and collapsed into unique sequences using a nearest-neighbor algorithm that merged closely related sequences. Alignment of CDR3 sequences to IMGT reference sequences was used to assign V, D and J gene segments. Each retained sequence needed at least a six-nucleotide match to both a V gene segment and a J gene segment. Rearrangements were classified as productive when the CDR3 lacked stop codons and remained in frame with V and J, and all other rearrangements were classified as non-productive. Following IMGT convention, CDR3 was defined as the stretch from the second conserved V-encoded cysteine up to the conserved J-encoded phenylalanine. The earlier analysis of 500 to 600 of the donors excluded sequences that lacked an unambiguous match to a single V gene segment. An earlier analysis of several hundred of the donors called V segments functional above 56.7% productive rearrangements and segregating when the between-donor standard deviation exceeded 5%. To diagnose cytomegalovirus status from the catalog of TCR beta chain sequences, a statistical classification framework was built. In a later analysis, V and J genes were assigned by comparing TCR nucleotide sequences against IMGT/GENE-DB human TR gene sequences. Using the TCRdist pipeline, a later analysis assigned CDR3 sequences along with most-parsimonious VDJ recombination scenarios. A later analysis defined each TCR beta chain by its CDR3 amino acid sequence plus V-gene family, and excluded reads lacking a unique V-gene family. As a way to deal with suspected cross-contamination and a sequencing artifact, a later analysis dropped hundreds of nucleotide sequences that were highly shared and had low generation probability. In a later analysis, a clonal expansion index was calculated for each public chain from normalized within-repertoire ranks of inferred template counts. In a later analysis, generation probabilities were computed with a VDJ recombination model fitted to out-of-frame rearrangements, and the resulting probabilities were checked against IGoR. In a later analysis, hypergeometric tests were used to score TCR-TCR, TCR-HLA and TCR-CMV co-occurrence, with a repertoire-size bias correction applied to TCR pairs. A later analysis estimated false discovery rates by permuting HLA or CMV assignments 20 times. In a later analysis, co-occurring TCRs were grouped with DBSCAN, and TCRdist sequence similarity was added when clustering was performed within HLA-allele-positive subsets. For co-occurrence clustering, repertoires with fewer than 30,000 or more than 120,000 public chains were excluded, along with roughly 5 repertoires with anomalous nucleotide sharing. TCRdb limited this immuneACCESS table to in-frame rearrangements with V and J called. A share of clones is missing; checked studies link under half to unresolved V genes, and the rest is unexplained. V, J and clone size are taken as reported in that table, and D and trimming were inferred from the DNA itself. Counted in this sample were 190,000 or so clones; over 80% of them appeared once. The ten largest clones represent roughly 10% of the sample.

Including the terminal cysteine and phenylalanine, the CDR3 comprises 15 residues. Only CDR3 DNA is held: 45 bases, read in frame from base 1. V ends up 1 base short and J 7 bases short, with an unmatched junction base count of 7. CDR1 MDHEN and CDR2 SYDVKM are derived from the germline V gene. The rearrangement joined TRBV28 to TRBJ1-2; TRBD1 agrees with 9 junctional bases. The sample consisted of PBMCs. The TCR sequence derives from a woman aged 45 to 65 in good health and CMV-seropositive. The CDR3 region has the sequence CASSLLQGAGGGYTF. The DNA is TGTGCCAGCAGTTTATTACAGGGGGCAGGGGGTGGCTACACCTTC.